Presented here are 20 T cell receptor beta chains from one specimen sequenced in a study of memory CD4+ T cells and cytomegalovirus serostatus. TCRdb's copy holds only in-frame clones and misses some; the assay was immunoSEQ multiplex PCR. The repertoire includes some 48,000 clones, just under 80% of them detected once, and roughly 0.71% sits in the top ten. The sort gate was single viable CD3+CD4+CD8-CD45RO+ cells for memory CD4+ T cells. The source material was memory CD4+ T cells from blood. These receptors all stem from an adult in good health and CMV-seronegative.

The gene calls are TRBV7-6 and TRBJ2-1, with 9 positions matching TRBD2. Germline CDR1 is SGHVS and CDR2 is FNYEAQ. Losses at the gene ends were 5 bases for V and 7 bases for J; bases not matched to a gene: 3. This CDR3 spans 13 amino acids. CDR3 in amino acids: CASSRGLANEQFF. The DNA of the CDR3 is TGTGCCAGCAGCCGGGGACTAGCAAATGAGCAGTTCTTC.

This clone was detected once. The chain recombines TRBV9 with TRBJ2-1, with D tentatively TRBD2 (6 bases). CDR3 length: 14 residues. Germline V gene sequence: CDR1 SGDLS, CDR2 YYNGEE. V dropped 0 bases and J dropped 9 bases, with 13 bases sitting between them. The CDR3 DNA is TGTGCCAGCAGCGTAGCGGAATCGCGGGGTGAGCAGTTCTTC. Translated, it gives CASSVAESRGEQFF.

The chain has TRBV5-4 and TRBJ2-3; 16 nucleotides match TRBD2. This CDR3 is 16 amino acids long. Germline V CDR1 and CDR2: SGHNT, YYREEE (reference sequence). V was clipped by 3 bases and J by 4 bases; unmatched bases: 2. In nucleotides, the CDR3 is TGTGCCAGCAGCTGGGGGACTAGCGGGAGGGCAGATACGCAGTATTTT. As protein: CASSWGTSGRADTQYF.

V gene TRBV5-1 combines with J gene TRBJ1-5, with D tentatively TRBD1 (5 bases). The CDR3 contains 15 residues. The V end was cut by 0 bases, the J end by 3 bases, with 10 bases between. Germline loops: CDR1 SGHRS, CDR2 YFSETQ. The CDR3 DNA follows: TGCGCCAGCAGCTTGGGAGACAGAGACAATCAGCCCCAGCATTTT. Amino acid sequence: CASSLGDRDNQPQHF.

This sequence joins TRBV11-2 and TRBJ2-7; D might be TRBD2 (5 bases). Germline V gene data show CDR1 as SGHAT and CDR2 as FQNNGV. Trimming cost V 5 bases and J 6 bases, with 14 bases left between them. This CDR3 is 13 amino acids long. The CDR3 loop is CASSLLGGGEQYF. CDR3 DNA sequence: TGTGCCAGCAGCCTCCTTGGAGGAGGCGAGCAGTACTTC. Full variable domain (remainder filled in from reference TRBV11-2 and TRBJ2-7): EAGVAQSPRYKIIEKRQSVAFWCNPISGHATLYWYQQILGQGPKLLIQFQNNGVVDDSQLPKDRFSAERLKGVDSTLKIQPAKLEDSAVYLCASSLLGGGEQYFGPGTRLTVT.

This chain connects TRBV2 to TRBJ1-1, with 9 bases identical to TRBD1. With V trimmed by 6 bases and J by 1 base, 6 bases remained unmatched. Germline V gives CDR1 SNHLY, CDR2 FYNNEI. The CDR3 contains 15 residues. The CDR3 nucleotides read TGTGCCAGCAGGACGGAGGACAGGGGGAACACTGAAGCTTTCTTT. Translation gives CASRTEDRGNTEAFF.

The V gene is TRBV6-1, the J gene TRBJ1-2, with D perhaps TRBD1 (6 bases). V lost 1 base, J lost 5 bases, and 14 bases lay in between. CDR1 MNHNS and CDR2 SASEGT come from the germline V gene. This CDR3 spans 15 amino acids. The CDR3 bases are TGTGCCAGCAGTGAAGTCTGGGGGGGCGAATATGGCTACACCTTC. It is translated as CASSEVWGGEYGYTF.

In its sample, this clone was seen a few times. This chain connects TRBV10-3 to TRBJ2-2; 14 bases are shared with TRBD2. The CDR3 spans 17 residues. V lost 6 bases and J lost 4; bases outside the gene matches: 7. The germline V gene encodes CDR1 ENHRY and CDR2 SYGVKD. This CDR3 reads CAIRGTSGSKGTGELFF. CDR3 coding DNA: TGTGCCATCAGGGGGACTAGCGGGAGTAAGGGCACCGGGGAGCTGTTTTTT.

The V and J genes are TRBV19 and TRBJ2-2; 8 bases align to TRBD1. The junction had 8 bases not matched to a gene; V was cut back by 9 bases and J by 5 bases. CDR3 length: 14 residues. The germline gives CDR1 LNHDA, CDR2 SQIVND (reference sequence). The DNA of the CDR3 is TGTGCCAGCCGACCCCGACAGGGGACCGGGGAGCTGTTTTTT. Its translation: CASRPRQGTGELFF.

The chain recombines TRBV27 with TRBJ1-3; D possibly corresponds to TRBD1 (5 bases). CDR1 is MNHEY, CDR2 SMNVEV, per germline (reference sequence). The CDR3 consists of 16 residues. V lost 2 bases to trimming and J lost 0 bases, with 11 bases between them. CDR3 nucleotides: TGTGCCAGCAGTTTAAGGGGCAGCCTCTCTGGAAACACCATATATTTT. Protein sequence: CASSLRGSLSGNTIYF.

The V and J genes are TRBV21-1 and TRBJ2-7; the D call TRBD1 from the table was never checked on the DNA. TRBV21-1 is listed as a pseudogene. The CDR3 length is 14 residues. The CDR3 sequence is CASSKGAGPYEQYF. In DNA, the CDR3 is TGTGCCAGCAGCAAAGGGGCAGGCCCGTACGAGCAGTACTTC.

The count of this clone is one. The chain joins TRBV13 to TRBJ2-7; 7 bases map to TRBD1. The germline V gene has CDR1 PRHDT and CDR2 FYEKMQ (reference sequence). The CDR3 is made up of 15 amino acids. The V gene end was trimmed by 5 bases and the J gene end by 4 bases; junction bases not matched to a gene: 11. CDR3 region: CASSHSGQLGYEQYF. The CDR3 DNA reads as TGTGCCAGCAGCCATTCGGGACAGTTAGGATACGAGCAGTACTTC.

The chain uses TRBV9 and TRBJ2-2; D may match TRBD1 or TRBD2 (5 bases each). The germline CDR1 and CDR2 sequences are SGDLS and YYNGEE. With 5 bases removed from V and 0 bases from J, the gap between germline ends came to 23 bases. CDR3 length equals 19 residues. The CDR3 DNA follows: TGTGCCAGCAGGAGGGGTGGCAGTACTACCCAAACGAACACCGGGGAGCTGTTTTTT. It translates to CASRRGGSTTQTNTGELFF.

The chain uses TRBV5-1 and TRBJ2-7, with 7 bases that match TRBD1. V was clipped by 2 bases and J by 4 bases; unmatched bases: 6. Germline CDR1 is SGHRS and CDR2 is YFSETQ. The CDR3 consists of 14 residues. CDR3: CASSFQGVEYEQYF. The DNA for the CDR3 is TGCGCCAGCAGCTTCCAGGGGGTAGAATACGAGCAGTACTTC. The full variable domain, in which reference TRBV5-1 and TRBJ2-7 provide the parts outside the CDR3, is KAGVTQTPRYLIKTRGQQVTLSCSPISGHRSVSWYQQTPGQGLQFLFEYFSETQRNKGNFPGRFSGRQFSNSRSEMNVSTLELGDSALYLCASSFQGVEYEQYFGPGTRLTVT.

The V call is TRBV6-6, the J call TRBJ1-1, with TRBD1 as a possible D gene (5 bases). V was pared by 4 bases and J by 6 bases, with 6 bases between. CDR1 MNHNY and CDR2 SVGAGI come from the germline V gene (reference sequence). The length of the CDR3 is 11 residues. The CDR3 nucleotides read TGTGCCAGCAGTTCGGGACCTGAAGCTTTCTTT. It is translated as CASSSGPEAFF.

This clone was seen a few times. V gene TRBV19 combines with J gene TRBJ1-1; 7 nucleotides match TRBD1. From germline, CDR1 is LNHDA and CDR2 SQIVND (reference sequence). Trimming removed 5 bases from V and 5 bases from J; junction bases left unmatched: 5. The length of the CDR3 is 13 residues. CDR3: CASSSNRGTEAFF. The CDR3, as DNA: TGTGCCAGTAGTTCGAACAGGGGTACTGAAGCTTTCTTT.

V gene TRBV5-4 combines with J gene TRBJ1-1; D unresolved. V lost 3 bases to trimming and J lost 1 base, with 13 bases between them. Germline V CDR1 and CDR2: SGHNT, YYREEE (reference sequence). The CDR3 has 15 amino acids. The CDR3 region has the DNA TGTGCCAGCAGCTCCGATCCGGCAGGGAACACTGAAGCTTTCTTT. It specifies CASSSDPAGNTEAFF.

The chain links TRBV11-2 to TRBJ2-7; either TRBD1 or TRBD2 may fit D (5 bases each). The V gene lost 0 bases and the J gene lost 4 bases, with 13 bases spanning the gap. The germline gives CDR1 SGHAT, CDR2 FQNNGV. This CDR3 spans 15 amino acids. The CDR3 is CASSLDRGSRYEQYF. The CDR3 DNA reads as TGTGCCAGCAGCTTAGACCGGGGCTCACGGTACGAGCAGTACTTC.

The J gene is TRBJ1-4, the V gene TRBV6-1; D gene ambiguous. CDR1 is MNHNS, CDR2 SASEGT, per germline. CDR3 size: 13 residues. V lost 1 base and J 10 bases, leaving 10 bases between the germline ends. Written as DNA, the CDR3 is TGTGCCAGCAGTGAAGACTGGTTCGGAAAACTGTTTTTT. This codes for CASSEDWFGKLFF.

V and J are TRBV6-5 and TRBJ2-7; D not resolved. The CDR3 length is 12 residues. Germline loops: CDR1 MNHEY, CDR2 SVGAGI. V lost 1 base and J 5 bases, leaving 6 bases between the germline ends. CDR3: CASSYYGNEQYF. CDR3 nucleotide sequence: TGTGCCAGCAGTTACTACGGTAACGAGCAGTACTTC.